A selection of T cell receptor beta chains follows, all from one sample in a study of blood T cell repertoires in COVID-19. Only in-frame clones appear in the TCRdb table, and some are missing; sequencing was by immunoSEQ multiplex PCR. Among around 280,000 clones listed, around 86% were seen once. The sample consisted of peripheral blood. The receptor set was obtained from a man aged 70 or older with acute or convalescent COVID-19. Each CDR3 is given with its conserved first and last residue. A D gene is named only where the DNA matches it firmly. Expanded clones get a size class; other rows say once, few or many, or leave the size out.

J: TRBJ2-1
D: TRBD2
V: TRBV6-1
size: .
DNA: TGTGCCAGCAGTGAAGCACTAGCGGGGGGGCCGCTTGAGCAGTTCTTC
CDR3: CASSEALAGGPLEQFF

J: TRBJ1-6
D: TRBD1
V: TRBV28
size: once
DNA: TGTGCCAGCAGCTCTGGGGACAGGCGCAATTCACCCCTCCACTTT
CDR3: CASSSGDRRNSPLHF

J: TRBJ2-3
D: .
V: TRBV28
size: .
DNA: TGTGCCAGCAGTCCCGGACACTTCCCAGATACGCAGTATTTT
CDR3: CASSPGHFPDTQYF

J: TRBJ1-1
D: .
V: TRBV3-1/TRBV3-2
size: .
DNA: TGTGCCAGCAGCCAGAAGAGGAACACTGAAGCTTTCTTT
CDR3: CASSQKRNTEAFF

J: TRBJ2-7
D: .
V: TRBV13
size: .
DNA: TGTGCCAGCAGCTTAGGCCTTCCGCGGCAGGGTGGCCACGAGCAGTACTTC
CDR3: CASSLGLPRQGGHEQYF

J: TRBJ1-6
D: .
V: TRBV5-1
size: .
DNA: TGCGCCAGCAGCTTGGTTGCGGGGGGAGGGGTGGAAAATTCACCCCTCCACTTT
CDR3: CASSLVAGGGVENSPLHF

J: TRBJ1-5
D: TRBD1
V: TRBV4-1
size: .
DNA: TGCGCCAGCAGCCAAGGACAGGGGAATCAGCCCCAGCATTTT
CDR3: CASSQGQGNQPQHF

J: TRBJ2-4
D: .
V: TRBV18
size: .
DNA: TGTGCCAGCTCACCATGGTCAGACTTAGCCAAAAACATTCAGTACTTC
CDR3: CASSPWSDLAKNIQYF

J: TRBJ2-5
D: TRBD2
V: TRBV28
size: .
DNA: TGTGCCAGCAGAGGGGGAGCGGGAGATGAGACCCAGTACTTC
CDR3: CASRGGAGDETQYF

J: TRBJ2-6
D: .
V: TRBV24-1
size: .
DNA: TGTGCCACCAGTGATTCCCAGGGTAGGGAGGCCAACGTCCTGACTTTC
CDR3: CATSDSQGREANVLTF

J: TRBJ2-7
D: TRBD2
V: TRBV18
size: .
DNA: TGTGCCAGCTCAGCGGGGACTAGCGGGGCCAACCACGAGCAGTACTTC
CDR3: CASSAGTSGANHEQYF

J: TRBJ1-5
D: .
V: TRBV6-5
size: .
DNA: TGTGCCAGCAGTACAGTAAGCAATCAGCCCCAGCATTTT
CDR3: CASSTVSNQPQHF

J: TRBJ1-1
D: .
V: TRBV10-3
size: .
DNA: TGTGCCATCAGGGACAACATGAACACTGAAGCTTTCTTT
CDR3: CAIRDNMNTEAFF

J: TRBJ2-7
D: .
V: TRBV2
size: .
DNA: TGTGCCAGCAGTGATAGTGCCTCCCCGGGGGAGCAGTACTTC
CDR3: CASSDSASPGEQYF

J: TRBJ2-7
D: TRBD1
V: TRBV18
size: .
DNA: TGTGCCAGCTCACCGGCAGGGGGTGTCAACGAGCAGTACTTC
CDR3: CASSPAGGVNEQYF

J: TRBJ1-4
D: .
V: TRBV6-5
size: once
DNA: TGTGCCAGCAGTCTCAGACACTTAGAAAAACTGTTTTTT
CDR3: CASSLRHLEKLFF

J: TRBJ2-5
D: .
V: TRBV9
size: .
DNA: TGTGCCAGCAGCGCCGGGGGCCAAGAGACCCAGTACTTC
CDR3: CASSAGGQETQYF

J: TRBJ2-1
D: .
V: TRBV6-2/TRBV6-3
size: .
DNA: TGTGCCAGCAGTTACTCGAAGAGGCCTCTAAATGAGCAGTTCTTC
CDR3: CASSYSKRPLNEQFF

J: TRBJ1-5
D: .
V: TRBV10-2
size: .
DNA: TGCGCCAGCAGTGAAAGAGGGGGATCGATTCAGCCCCAGCATTTT
CDR3: CASSERGGSIQPQHF

J: TRBJ2-2
D: .
V: TRBV5-4
size: .
DNA: TGTGCCAGCAGCGGAGGGGGGGCGGAGAACACCGGGGAGCTGTTTTTT
CDR3: CASSGGGAENTGELFF

J: TRBJ2-5
D: TRBD2
V: TRBV7-2
size: .
DNA: TGTGCCAGCAGCTTGGCGGGAGGAGAAGAGACCCAGTACTTC
CDR3: CASSLAGGEETQYF

J: TRBJ2-1
D: .
V: TRBV5-5
size: .
DNA: TGTGCCAGCAGCTTGGTCTCCGGGAACGGGCGGAATGAGCAGTTCTTC
CDR3: CASSLVSGNGRNEQFF

J: TRBJ2-7
D: .
V: TRBV5-5
size: .
DNA: TGTGCCAGCAGCTTAGGGGAACGGCAGTACTTC
CDR3: CASSLGERQYF

J: TRBJ2-1
D: TRBD2
V: TRBV3-1/TRBV3-2
size: many
DNA: TGTGCCAGCAGCCAAAATCCTAGCGGGGCCTATGAGCAGTTCTTC
CDR3: CASSQNPSGAYEQFF